This T cell receptor (beta chain) was found in a study of blood T cells in healthy people across ages. The length of the CDR3 is 19 residues. V shed 6 bases and J shed 4 bases, with 28 bases lying between them. Findings and limits, study-wide: Higher diversity and more naive CD4+ cells were features of long-lived donors, compared to aged donors.

About this clonotype itself: Its target is unknown.

With a J-beta primer mix and a sample-barcoded 5' primer, a second PCR ran roughly 6 to 12 cycles. MiXCR, run by TCRdb on the 5' RACE reads, gives a single entry per CDR3 protein. The sample contains some 320,000 distinct CDR3 sequences, roughly a quarter of which appear only once. The clonotype was recovered from a woman between 70 and 85 years old in good health. This chain links TRBV12-3 or TRBV12-4 with TRBJ2-4; possibly TRBD1 for D (6 bases). Specimen: blood. CDR3 nucleotide sequence: TGTGCCAGCAGCTCCCCCGCAGGGGTAGGGCTGGCAGCAAAAAACATTCAGTACTTC. Residues: CASSSPAGVGLAAKNIQYF.